Listed below are T cell receptor beta chains from one sample, sequenced in a study of somatic mutations in cytotoxic T cells in rheumatoid arthritis. The repertoire was sequenced with immunoSEQ multiplex PCR; TCRdb's copy has only in-frame clones and lacks some. The table includes more than 15,000 clones, 85% detected once. Material for sequencing was CD8+ T cells sorted from blood. These receptors all stem from a woman between 40 and 50 years old with rheumatoid arthritis. Both conserved end residues are trimmed from each CDR3. Clone size, where shown, is once, few, many, or a class for clones that have expanded.

V	J	size	CDR3
TRBV6-4	TRBJ2-4	NA	ASPTGGDKNIQY
TRBV4-1	TRBJ2-6	NA	ASSQEGDRYSGANVLT
TRBV25-1	TRBJ1-2	few	ASSEYFTGSYGYT
TRBV5-8	TRBJ2-3	NA	ASSPRDREPDTQY
TRBV7-7	TRBJ2-1	NA	ASSLGGADNEQF
TRBV7-9	TRBJ2-1	NA	ASSQDSPNFSYNEQF
TRBV6-1	TRBJ2-5	NA	ASSETWGGGETQY
TRBV6-5	TRBJ2-7	NA	ASSSGAYEQY
TRBV5-5	TRBJ2-7	NA	ASSLVRQVGSGWQY
TRBV2	TRBJ2-5	NA	ASREPLAGAQETQY
TRBV30	TRBJ1-2	NA	AWRGGAYGYT
TRBV5-6	TRBJ2-2	NA	ASSPGGQGAIGELF
TRBV9	TRBJ2-1	NA	ASSVVGGAYNEQF
TRBV19	TRBJ1-5	NA	ASSIIPSEAGQPQH
TRBV28	TRBJ2-7	NA	ASSFQTDSLNYEQY
TRBV9	TRBJ2-3	NA	ASSVAGGGTADTQY
TRBV5-1	TRBJ1-1	few	ASSSPRDRAGDTEAF
TRBV6-6	TRBJ2-2	NA	ASTLRDNTGELF
TRBV19	TRBJ2-7	NA	ASKARQGGEQY
TRBV13	TRBJ2-7	NA	ASSRRGALEQY
TRBV6-1	TRBJ2-7	NA	ASSEEGGGPNYEQY
TRBV9	TRBJ2-1	NA	ASSDRTSGTNEQF